One and the same sample provided the 32 T cell receptor beta chains below, sequenced in a study of control samples from healthy donors and cancer patients. Only in-frame clones appear in the TCRdb table, and some are missing; sequencing was by immunoSEQ multiplex PCR. The repertoire holds 200,000 to 250,000 clones, roughly 94% seen once, with over 1.2% in the top ten. The sequenced material came from blood. These receptors were obtained from a man aged 50-59 years in good health.

The gene calls are TRBV19 and TRBJ1-6; no clear D gene. The CDR3 is made up of 16 amino acids. V lost 3 bases and J 4 bases, leaving 13 bases between the germline ends. Germline V CDR1 and CDR2: LNHDA, SQIVND (reference sequence). The CDR3 reads CASSMVPGPYNSPLHF. The CDR3 DNA reads as TGTGCCAGTAGTATGGTCCCCGGACCGTATAATTCACCCCTCCACTTT.

The CDR3 region is CSVPGQPTDTQYF. CDR3 in DNA: TGCAGCGTTCCCGGACAGCCCACAGATACGCAGTATTTT. The chain couples TRBV29-1 to TRBJ2-3, with D perhaps TRBD1 (6 bases). The germline CDR1 and CDR2 sequences are SQVTM and ANQGSEA. The CDR3 runs to 13 residues. Trimming removed 5 bases from V and 2 bases from J, with 11 bases in between.

The chain combines TRBV2 with TRBJ2-2; D not resolved. CDR3 length: 14 residues. V was trimmed by 8 bases and J by 1 base, leaving 11 bases between them. Germline CDR1 reads SNHLY; CDR2 reads FYNNEI. Here the CDR3 DNA reads TGTGCCAGCGGAGTCCCCTGGAACACCGGGGAGCTGTTTTTT. Its protein is CASGVPWNTGELFF.

The rearrangement uses TRBV6-5 and TRBJ2-7; tentative D call: TRBD1 (5 bases). Germline V gene data show CDR1 as MNHEY and CDR2 as SVGAGI. Trimming pared 6 bases from V and 2 bases from J, leaving 14 bases between. The CDR3 consists of 14 residues. In DNA, the CDR3 is TGTGCCAGCAGAGGACCAGGGCCCACCTACGAGCAGTACGTC. It encodes CASRGPGPTYEQYV.

V usage is TRBV27 and J usage is TRBJ1-2; D may be TRBD1 (5 bases). The V end lost 7 bases, the J end lost 7 bases, and 22 bases lay between the germline ends. The CDR3 length is 15 residues. CDR1 is MNHEY and CDR2 is SMNVEV in the germline V gene (reference sequence). The CDR3 loop is CASKLSPGFVSGYTF. The DNA of the CDR3 is TGTGCCAGCAAATTATCTCCAGGGTTTGTATCTGGCTACACCTTC.

The chain couples TRBV5-1 to TRBJ2-3; D is possibly TRBD1 (6 bases). Trimming shortened V by 0 bases and J by 2 bases, and 16 bases separated the two germline ends. Germline CDR1 and CDR2: SGHRS and YFSETQ. This CDR3 has 17 residues. CDR3 in DNA: TGCGCCAGCAGCTTGGCTGTGGGACATAGAGTCACAGATACGCAGTATTTT. This translates into CASSLAVGHRVTDTQYF.

The chain recombines TRBV10-3 with TRBJ2-5; 8 bases agree with TRBD2. After removal of 10 bases from V and 4 bases from J, the junction contained 8 bases not matched to a gene. The CDR3 contains 13 residues. Germline values: CDR1 ENHRY, CDR2 SYGVKD. The CDR3 DNA is TGTGCCACGCTGCGGGGGGAGACAGAGACCCAGTACTTC. Residues: CATLRGETETQYF.

The J gene is TRBJ1-1, the V gene TRBV15; D not resolved. Germline CDR1 and CDR2: LNHNV and YYDKDF (reference sequence). Trimming pared 0 bases from V and 4 bases from J, leaving 9 bases between. The CDR3 totals 14 residues. CDR3 in amino acids: CATSREPSGTEAFF. CDR3 coding DNA: TGTGCCACCAGCAGAGAACCGTCGGGCACTGAAGCTTTCTTT.

The V call is TRBV18, the J call TRBJ1-2, with D uncertain. V lost 4 bases to trimming and J lost 6 bases, with 12 bases between them. Per germline, CDR1 KGHSH and CDR2 LQKENI. This CDR3 has 13 residues. CDR3 nucleotide sequence: TGTGCCAGCTCACGGGCAGAAGTAGATGGCTACACCTTC. Translation gives CASSRAEVDGYTF.

This chain joins TRBV25-1 and TRBJ2-3; possibly TRBD2 for D (5 bases). V was clipped by 6 bases and J by 1 base, with 5 bases between them. The CDR3 length is 12 residues. Per the germline V gene, CDR1 is MGHDK and CDR2 is SYGVNS. The CDR3 nucleotides read TGTGCCAGCAGGAGGGGCACAGATACGCAGTATTTT. It is translated as CASRRGTDTQYF.

A single count supports this clone. The chain uses TRBV13 and TRBJ2-3; D remains ambiguous. V dropped 6 bases and J dropped 0 bases, with 4 bases sitting between them. Germline loops: CDR1 PRHDT, CDR2 FYEKMQ (reference sequence). The CDR3 contains 12 residues. The CDR3 nucleotides are TGTGCCAGCAGGCCTAGCACAGATACGCAGTATTTT. It translates to CASRPSTDTQYF. The full variable domain, with the rest looked up from reference TRBV13 and TRBJ2-3, is AAGVIQSPRHLIKEKRETATLKCYPIPRHDTVYWYQQGPGQDPQFLISFYEKMQSDKGSIPDRFSAQQFSDYHSELNMSSLELGDSALYFCASRPSTDTQYFGPGTRLTVL.

This sequence joins TRBV27 and TRBJ2-7; D not resolved. With 5 bases removed from V and 0 bases from J, the gap between germline ends came to 8 bases. Germline-derived CDR1 and CDR2 are MNHEY and SMNVEV (reference sequence). The CDR3 is made up of 13 amino acids. Written as DNA, the CDR3 is TGTGCCAGCAGTCCCCAGATCTCCTACGAGCAGTACTTC. This codes for CASSPQISYEQYF.

The chain combines TRBV5-1 with TRBJ2-5, with 8 bases matching TRBD2. V lost 0 bases and J lost 5; bases outside the gene matches: 3. The length of the CDR3 is 14 residues. CDR1 and CDR2 from the germline V gene are SGHRS and YFSETQ. The CDR3 sequence is CASSLGQRGETQYF. The CDR3 region has the DNA TGCGCCAGCAGCTTGGGGCAGCGGGGGGAGACCCAGTACTTC.

The J gene is TRBJ1-5, the V gene TRBV18; unclear D gene. This CDR3 contains 15 residues. Germline CDR1 KGHSH, CDR2 LQKENI. Trimming shortened V by 2 bases and J by 5 bases, and 13 bases separated the two germline ends. CDR3 loop: CASSPEKGQDQPQHF. The CDR3, as DNA: TGTGCCAGCTCACCAGAGAAGGGCCAGGATCAGCCCCAGCATTTT.

The gene calls are TRBV11-1 and TRBJ1-1; the D is unclear. The CDR3 runs to 15 residues. Per the germline V gene, CDR1 is SGHAT and CDR2 is FQDESV (reference sequence). V shed 5 bases and J shed 1 base, with 14 bases lying between them. The CDR3 nucleotides read TGTGCCAGCAGCCCTTTCAGAGGCGCGAACACTGAAGCTTTCTTT. Translated, it gives CASSPFRGANTEAFF.

The CDR3 bases are TGCGCCAGCAGCTCCCATAGCGGGTCCTACGAGCAGTACTTC. Its protein is CASSSHSGSYEQYF. The rearrangement links TRBV5-1 to TRBJ2-7; 7 bases agree with TRBD2. Per the germline V gene, CDR1 is SGHRS and CDR2 is YFSETQ. V lost 3 bases, J lost 1 base, and 4 bases stayed unmatched. This CDR3 contains 14 residues.

V and J are TRBV24-1 and TRBJ1-2; 8 positions match TRBD1. The CDR3 has 15 residues. V dropped 10 bases and J dropped 2; count of bases not matched to a gene: 11. Germline V gene lookup returns CDR1 KGHDR and CDR2 SFDVKD. CDR3 region: CATSGQAPENYGYTF. The CDR3 nucleotides read TGTGCCACGTCGGGACAGGCTCCCGAGAACTATGGCTACACCTTC.

V gene TRBV2 combines with J gene TRBJ1-1; D perhaps matches TRBD1 (5 bases). Germline loops: CDR1 SNHLY, CDR2 FYNNEI. The V gene lost 7 bases and the J gene lost 5 bases, with 14 bases spanning the gap. The CDR3 is 13 amino acids. CDR3 region: CASTSLRGTEAFF. In DNA, the CDR3 is TGTGCCAGCACCTCGCTTCGGGGGACTGAAGCTTTCTTT.

The chain's CDR3 is CASSLVAWSKQYV. The CDR3 DNA reads as TGTGCCAGCAGCTTAGTGGCATGGTCCAAGCAGTACGTC. The V gene is TRBV7-7, the J gene TRBJ2-7, with D uncertain. The V end lost 1 base, the J end lost 8 bases, and 12 bases lay between the germline ends. The CDR3 contains 13 residues. Germline loops: CDR1 SSHAT, CDR2 FNYEAQ (reference sequence).

The chain joins TRBV24-1 to TRBJ1-2; TRBD1 agrees at 8 bases. Germline CDR1 is KGHDR and CDR2 is SFDVKD. The V segment lost 4 bases and the J segment 7 bases; nucleotides outside the gene matches: 13. The CDR3 runs 16 residues. This CDR3 is CATSDPSGQGIGGYTF. The CDR3 DNA reads TGTGCCACCAGTGACCCTTCCGGACAGGGCATAGGTGGCTACACCTTC.

J is TRBJ2-7 and V is TRBV5-1; the D gene is possibly TRBD2 (6 bases). V dropped 4 bases and J dropped 3 bases, with 11 bases sitting between them. CDR3 length: 13 amino acids. Germline values: CDR1 SGHRS, CDR2 YFSETQ. CDR3: CASSLPEGYEQYF. Here the CDR3 DNA reads TGCGCCAGCAGCCTTCCGGAGGGCTACGAGCAGTACTTC.

The CDR3 DNA reads as TGTGCCAGTAGTATGGCTGCGAGGAGGACCGGTGGAAACACCATATATTTT. It yields the protein CASSMAARRTGGNTIYF. The gene calls are TRBV19 and TRBJ1-3; D is undetermined. CDR3 length equals 17 residues. Germline CDR1 and CDR2: LNHDA and SQIVND (reference sequence). V lost 3 bases to trimming and J lost 3 bases, with 18 bases between them.

The chain combines TRBV5-4 with TRBJ2-2; D gene ambiguous. Between the trimmed V and J ends, which lost 2 bases and 4 bases, there was a span of 6 bases. Germline CDR1 reads SGHNT; CDR2 reads YYREEE (reference sequence). The CDR3 spans 13 residues. CDR3 in amino acids: CASSLPGTGELFF. DNA for the CDR3: TGTGCCAGCAGCTTACCTGGCACCGGGGAGCTGTTTTTT.

The CDR3 nucleotides are TGTGCCAGCCGTTTTTTACCCGGGGACACCATATATTTT. Its protein is CASRFLPGDTIYF. V gene TRBV7-9 combines with J gene TRBJ1-3; D call uncertain. Trimming left V 8 bases short and J 8 bases short, with 16 bases between. The germline CDR1 and CDR2 sequences are SEHNR and FQNEAQ (reference sequence). The CDR3 length is 13 residues.

This clone was recorded once. The V gene is TRBV6-5, the J gene TRBJ1-5; D gene ambiguous. Trimming cost V 0 bases and J 6 bases, with 6 bases left between them. This CDR3 has 13 residues. The germline gives CDR1 MNHEY, CDR2 SVGAGI. The CDR3: CASSYSPVQPQHF. The CDR3 DNA is TGTGCCAGCAGTTACTCGCCGGTTCAGCCCCAGCATTTT.

V usage is TRBV18 and J usage is TRBJ1-2, with a tentative D call TRBD1 (6 bases). There are 14 residues in the CDR3. Between the trimmed V and J ends, which lost 2 bases and 4 bases, there was a span of 11 bases. The germline V gene encodes CDR1 KGHSH and CDR2 LQKENI. CDR3 sequence reads: CASSPGGASYGYTF. CDR3 in DNA: TGTGCCAGCTCACCAGGGGGCGCATCCTATGGCTACACCTTC.

The chain recombines TRBV11-2 with TRBJ1-2, with D tentatively TRBD1 (5 bases). V was shortened by 3 bases and J by 7 bases, with 15 bases between the two germline ends. There are 14 residues in the CDR3. CDR1 and CDR2 from the germline V gene are SGHAT and FQNNGV. CDR3 sequence: CASSLDRQGRGYTF. The DNA of the CDR3 is TGTGCCAGCAGCTTGGATCGGCAGGGCCGTGGCTACACCTTC.

The chain uses TRBV5-1 and TRBJ2-5; D possibly corresponds to TRBD2 (6 bases). CDR3 size: 13 residues. CDR1 is SGHRS, CDR2 YFSETQ, per germline. With 0 bases removed from V and 3 bases from J, the gap between germline ends came to 6 bases. CDR3 protein: CASSLGLEETQYF. CDR3 DNA: TGCGCCAGCAGCTTGGGACTAGAAGAGACCCAGTACTTC. The entire variable domain, with the rest obtained from reference TRBV5-1 and TRBJ2-5, is as follows: KAGVTQTPRYLIKTRGQQVTLSCSPISGHRSVSWYQQTPGQGLQFLFEYFSETQRNKGNFPGRFSGRQFSNSRSEMNVSTLELGDSALYLCASSLGLEETQYFGPGTRLLVL.

J is TRBJ1-5 and V is TRBV19; no clear D gene. Trimming took off 2 bases at V and 6 bases at J, with 11 bases between the two ends. The CDR3 runs to 14 residues. Germline CDR1 reads LNHDA; CDR2 reads SQIVND (reference sequence). The CDR3 protein is CASSITGIGQPQHF. CDR3 in DNA: TGTGCCAGTAGTATAACGGGGATAGGTCAGCCCCAGCATTTT.

The chain has TRBV5-6 and TRBJ1-2; 7 bases align to TRBD1. This CDR3 has 16 amino acids. Per germline, CDR1 SGHDT and CDR2 YYEEEE. With 0 bases clipped from V and 3 bases from J, the junction kept 8 bases outside the gene matches. CDR3 bases: TGTGCCAGCAGCTTGGCACACAGGGGTACTCACTATGGCTACACCTTC. Residues: CASSLAHRGTHYGYTF.

The chain couples TRBV7-9 to TRBJ1-2, with D maybe TRBD1 (6 bases). The CDR3 totals 14 residues. The germline CDR1 and CDR2 sequences are SEHNR and FQNEAQ (reference sequence). V dropped 2 bases and J dropped 6 bases, with 13 bases sitting between them. CDR3 residues: CASSLNGGAHGYTF. The DNA of the CDR3 is TGTGCCAGCAGCTTAAATGGGGGCGCGCATGGCTACACCTTC.

The V gene is TRBV4-2, the J gene TRBJ2-1; 10 nucleotides align to TRBD2. Germline-derived CDR1 and CDR2 are LGHNA and YNFKEQ. V shed 1 base, J shed 3 bases, and the junction held 3 bases outside the gene matches. This CDR3 region has 16 residues. The CDR3 is CASSQGTSGDYNEQFF. The CDR3 DNA reads as TGTGCCAGCAGCCAAGGAACTAGCGGGGACTACAATGAGCAGTTCTTC.